This T cell receptor beta chain was obtained from a study of blood T cell repertoires in COVID-19 (dated by TCRdb to 2018 to 2021). Regarding the study in general: Collaborator samples came from the United States, Italy and Spain and covered acute and convalescent phases of COVID-19. The repertoires were released in a freely available public database meant as a resource for research on the immune response to SARS-CoV-2. The prospective study material was composed of cDNA or gDNA derived from T cells, B-cell-depleted T cells, or PBMCs. Where available, HLA class I and class II types were taken from metadata supplied by the sample provider and were not determined by assay-based typing. Samples were obtained from the ongoing ImmuneRACE study (first 160 participants) and from 950 to 1,500 subjects provided by 6 global collaborators. Subjects who had been exposed to COVID-19, were actively infected with it, or had recovered from it provided the deeply sampled blood TCRbeta repertoires that made up the dataset. The sample metadata nearly always contained a de-identified subject ID, COVID-19 status, age in years and sex.

Deletion took 1 base off V and 6 bases off J, with a span of 13 bases between the germline ends. The germline V gene gives CDR1 as SGDLS and CDR2 as YYNGEE. From the cysteine up to the phenylalanine, the CDR3 has a length of 14 residues. Here the CDR3 DNA is all that survives: 42 bases in frame from base 1. TCRbeta CDR3 regions were amplified from genomic DNA by means of the immunoSEQ Assay, a bias-controlled multiplex PCR. In the authors' own workflow: The number of nucleated cells in each sample was estimated by amplification of reference gene primers within the assay. To quantify the absolute abundance of each unique TCRbeta CDR3 rearrangement, sequence reads were collapsed and filtered. For each sample, productive Simpson clonality was calculated as the square root of Simpson's diversity index over productive rearrangements. The table was pulled from immuneACCESS by TCRdb, which kept in-frame rearrangements only. Such tables lose some clones; where checked, under half of the loss comes from unresolved V genes, and the rest has no known cause. V and J calls and clone size are those listed in that table; D and trimming were worked out from the DNA. This sample lists roughly 400,000 clones; 90% were detected once. The biggest ten clones account for 0.6% of the sample.

Enrolling through a virtual design, the prospective study's participants ranged in age from roughly 18 to 95 years and lived across 24 United States geographic areas. To assign participants to cohorts, the prospective study relied on clinical history that participants themselves reported in a screening survey and a study questionnaire. For ImmuneRACE Cohort 3, a participant was defined as recovered based on two consecutive negative NP/OP PCR tests, clearance by a healthcare professional, or resolution of symptoms. Each participant in the prospective study had whole blood, serum and a nasopharyngeal or oropharyngeal swab collected by mobile phlebotomists. Additional blood draws and questionnaires over an approximately two-month period could optionally be provided by prospective study participants. Blood samples from the prospective study were shipped frozen or at room temperature prior to DNA extraction.

A note on this clone: Which antigen it targets is not known. Per-base qualities were not stored, and no clone one base away is much larger.

Paper-wide results and their limitations: Clinical and demographic metadata were provided uncurated, with the amount varying by source and participant.

The rearranged segments are TRBV9 and TRBJ1-2; a weak D assignment points to TRBD1 (5 bases agree). The receptor was derived from a man younger than 35 who had recovered from COVID-19. The material sequenced was PBMCs or T cells enriched from blood (not recorded which). The CDR3 amino acid sequence is: CASSVIGAGNGYTF. The nucleotide sequence is TGTGCCAGCAGCGTAATCGGGGCGGGAAATGGCTACACCTTC. This CDR3, with the reference TRBV9 and TRBJ1-2 proteins standing in past its ends, gives the full variable domain DSGVTQTPKHLITATGQRVTLRCSPRSGDLSVYWYQQSLDQGLQFLIQYYNGEERAKGNILERFSAQQFPDLHSELNLSSLELGDSALYFCASSVIGAGNGYTFGSGTRLTVV.